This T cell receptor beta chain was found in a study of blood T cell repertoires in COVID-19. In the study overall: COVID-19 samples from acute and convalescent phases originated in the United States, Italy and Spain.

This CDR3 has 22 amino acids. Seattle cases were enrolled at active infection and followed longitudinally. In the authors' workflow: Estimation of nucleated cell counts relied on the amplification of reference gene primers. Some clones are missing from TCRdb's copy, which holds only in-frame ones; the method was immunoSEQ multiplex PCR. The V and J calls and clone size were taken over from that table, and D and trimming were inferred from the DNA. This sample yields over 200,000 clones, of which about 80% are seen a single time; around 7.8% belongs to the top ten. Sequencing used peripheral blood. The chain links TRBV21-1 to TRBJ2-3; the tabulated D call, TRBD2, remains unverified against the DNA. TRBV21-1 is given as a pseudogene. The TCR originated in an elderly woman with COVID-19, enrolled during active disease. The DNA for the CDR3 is TGTGCCAGCAGCTTCCACCGGGACAACCGGACTAGCGGGAGGGCCAGGACAGATACGCAGTATTTT. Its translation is CASSFHRDNRTSGRARTDTQYF.